This T cell receptor beta chain is from a study of a mutant IDH1 vaccine in newly diagnosed glioma. Study-level information: Eight vaccinations reached patients in weeks 1, 3, 5, 7, 11, 15, 19 and 23. Vaccine dosing followed radiotherapy by 4-6 weeks, or accompanied temozolomide cycles. Patients under treatment included about 60% males and about 40% females and had a mean age of approximately 40 years. Before enrollment, the patients had been treated with radiotherapy alone, temozolomide alone, or both together. Most of them had received both.

The sample's time point: week 23, last vaccination. The content of each vaccine dose was 300 ug of mutant IDH1 20-mer peptide, and topical imiquimod accompanied it. TCRdb's table, derived via immunoSEQ multiplex PCR, lists solely in-frame clones and lacks some. The data contain over 35,000 clones, roughly 76% of them seen just once; the ten biggest clones take up 5% to 6.5%. This clone occurred a few times. The target antigen is unknown. This receptor was taken from a man aged 35 to 55 with glioma. The input for sequencing was PBMCs, taken from a glioma patient whose treatment included an IDH1 peptide vaccine.

The DNA for the CDR3 is TGTGCCGGCCGACGGGACAGGGTGTTGAACACTGAAGCTTTCTTT. It yields the protein CAGRRDRVLNTEAFF. The gene calls are TRBV30 and TRBJ1-1; TRBD1 matches 9 bases. Germline CDR1 and CDR2: GTSNPN and SVGIG (reference sequence). CDR3 length: 15 amino acids. V lost 8 bases, J lost 0 bases, and 10 bases stayed unmatched.